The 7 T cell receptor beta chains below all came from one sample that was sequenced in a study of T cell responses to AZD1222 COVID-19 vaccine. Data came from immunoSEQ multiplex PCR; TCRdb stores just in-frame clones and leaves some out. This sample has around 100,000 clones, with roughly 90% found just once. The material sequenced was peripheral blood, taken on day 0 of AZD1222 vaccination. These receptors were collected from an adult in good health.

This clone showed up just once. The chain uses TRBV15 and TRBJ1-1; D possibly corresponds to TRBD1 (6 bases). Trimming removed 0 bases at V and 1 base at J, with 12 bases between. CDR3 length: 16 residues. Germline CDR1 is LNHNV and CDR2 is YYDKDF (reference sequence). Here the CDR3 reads CATSRDSQGENTEAFF. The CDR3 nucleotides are TGTGCCACCAGCAGAGATTCACAGGGTGAGAACACTGAAGCTTTCTTT.

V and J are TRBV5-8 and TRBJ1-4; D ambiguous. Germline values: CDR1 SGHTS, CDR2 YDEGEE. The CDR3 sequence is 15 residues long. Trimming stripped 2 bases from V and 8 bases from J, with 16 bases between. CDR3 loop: CASSFGLLQKEKLFF. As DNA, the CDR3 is TGTGCCAGCAGCTTCGGACTTCTCCAAAAGGAAAAACTGTTTTTT.

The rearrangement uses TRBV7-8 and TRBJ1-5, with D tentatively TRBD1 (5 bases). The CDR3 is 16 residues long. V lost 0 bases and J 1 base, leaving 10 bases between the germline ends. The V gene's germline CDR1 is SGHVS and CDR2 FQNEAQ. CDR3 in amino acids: CASSLASRGSNQPQHF. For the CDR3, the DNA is TGTGCCAGCAGCTTAGCTAGTCGGGGGAGCAATCAGCCCCAGCATTTT.

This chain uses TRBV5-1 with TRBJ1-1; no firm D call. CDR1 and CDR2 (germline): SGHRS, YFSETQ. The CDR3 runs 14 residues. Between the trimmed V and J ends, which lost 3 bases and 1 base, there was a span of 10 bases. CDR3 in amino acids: CASSWAGGNTEAFF. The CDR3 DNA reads TGCGCCAGCAGCTGGGCAGGAGGGAACACTGAAGCTTTCTTT.

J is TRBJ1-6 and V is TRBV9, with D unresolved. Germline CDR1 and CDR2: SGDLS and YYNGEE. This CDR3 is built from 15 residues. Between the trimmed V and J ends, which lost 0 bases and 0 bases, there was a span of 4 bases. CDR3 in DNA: TGTGCCAGCAGCGTAGGTAACTCCTATAATTCACCCCTCCACTTT. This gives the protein CASSVGNSYNSPLHF.

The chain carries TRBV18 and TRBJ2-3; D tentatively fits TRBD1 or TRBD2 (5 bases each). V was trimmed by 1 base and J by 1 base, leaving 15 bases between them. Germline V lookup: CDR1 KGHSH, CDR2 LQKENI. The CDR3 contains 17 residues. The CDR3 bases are TGTGCCAGCTCACCACTGGGGGTGGGGTCACGCACAGATACGCAGTATTTT. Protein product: CASSPLGVGSRTDTQYF.

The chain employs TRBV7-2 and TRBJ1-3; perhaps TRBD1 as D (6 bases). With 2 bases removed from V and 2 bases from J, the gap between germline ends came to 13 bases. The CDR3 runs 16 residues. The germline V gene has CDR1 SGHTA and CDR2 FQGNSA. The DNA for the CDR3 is TGTGCCAGCAGCTTAAACAGGGAGGGAGCTGGAAACACCATATATTTT. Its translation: CASSLNREGAGNTIYF.